Following are 25 T cell receptor beta chains from one sample sequenced in a study of identical twins. TCRdb recomputed calls from the 5' RACE reads with MiXCR, one row per CDR3 protein. The sample includes 1.5 million to 2 million distinct CDR3 sequences, about 31% of them seen just once. Sequenced sample: cord blood. The receptor source for this set is a newborn girl in good health.

This clonotype was observed a handful of times. The J gene is TRBJ2-1, the V gene TRBV5-1, with 11 bases matching TRBD2. The CDR3 is 19 amino acids. Germline V gene sequence: CDR1 SGHRS, CDR2 YFSETQ. With V trimmed by 4 bases and J by 9 bases, 21 bases remained unmatched. The CDR3 nucleotides read TGCGCCAGCAGCCAATTTCTAGCGGGAGGATATATAGGGGGATCTGAGCAGTTCTTC. It yields the protein CASSQFLAGGYIGGSEQFF.

V and J are TRBV6-4 and TRBJ1-2, with 8 bases matching TRBD1. The CDR3 length is 14 residues. Trimming at V came to 0 bases and at J to 8 bases, leaving 5 bases not matched to a gene. CDR1 and CDR2 from the germline V gene are MRHNA and SNTAGT. The CDR3 here is CASSDSRQGIGYTF. In DNA, the CDR3 is TGTGCCAGCAGTGACTCGAGACAGGGGATCGGCTACACCTTC.

The chain carries TRBV20-1 and TRBJ2-1; 8 bases map to TRBD2. Germline assignment: CDR1 DFQATT and CDR2 SNEGSKA (reference sequence). The CDR3 runs 15 residues. Trimming at V came to 5 bases and at J to 7 bases, leaving 13 bases not matched to a gene. The CDR3 is CSAFKAGVSGNEQFF. Written as DNA, the CDR3 is TGCAGTGCTTTTAAAGCGGGAGTAAGCGGGAATGAGCAGTTCTTC.

This clonotype was detected a few times. The genes are TRBV12-3 or TRBV12-4 and TRBJ2-1; TRBD2 matches at 10 bases. CDR3 size: 16 residues. V gave up 6 bases and J gave up 0 bases; unmatched junction bases: 5. The CDR3 DNA follows: TGTGCCAGCAGGGGAGCGGGAGGGAGCTCCTACAATGAGCAGTTCTTC. It translates to CASRGAGGSSYNEQFF.

The chain joins TRBV3-1 to TRBJ2-1; D call uncertain. Trimming stripped 0 bases from V and 0 bases from J, with 9 bases between. CDR1 is LGHDT and CDR2 is YNNKEL in the germline V gene (reference sequence). This CDR3 comprises 16 residues. This CDR3 reads CASSQDLALSYNEQFF. The CDR3 nucleotides are TGTGCCAGCAGCCAAGATCTCGCGCTCTCCTACAATGAGCAGTTCTTC.

The genes are TRBV28 and TRBJ2-5; D not resolved. The CDR3 has 14 residues. Germline assignment: CDR1 MDHEN and CDR2 SYDVKM. V gave up 5 bases and J gave up 0 bases, with 10 bases separating them. CDR3 DNA sequence: TGTGCCAGCAGTATCGGCGGAAACCAAGAGACCCAGTACTTC. Amino acids: CASSIGGNQETQYF.

The sample holds a few counts of this clonotype. This chain joins TRBV10-3 and TRBJ2-3; the D gene is possibly TRBD2 (7 bases). Germline V lookup: CDR1 ENHRY, CDR2 SYGVKD. The ends were cut back, 9 bases at V and 4 bases at J, with 20 bases in the middle. The CDR3 length is 15 residues. DNA of the CDR3: TGTGCCATTCGCGACCCTGGGGGGGCACCAGATACGCAGTATTTT. It is translated as CAIRDPGGAPDTQYF.

The rearrangement links TRBV12-3 or TRBV12-4 to TRBJ2-4, with 11 bases matching TRBD2. V trimming: 3 bases; J trimming: 13 bases; junction bases outside the gene matches: 11. This CDR3 comprises 15 residues. The CDR3 here is CASSFTSGGSSKQYF. CDR3 bases: TGTGCCAGCAGTTTTACTAGCGGGGGCTCTAGCAAGCAGTACTTC.

The chain has TRBV5-1 and TRBJ2-1; D is ambiguous. The last part of the DNA fits TRBJ2-7 better; the J call may be wrong. The germline CDR1 and CDR2 sequences are SGHRS and YFSETQ. The CDR3 has 15 amino acids. The CDR3 loop reads CASNLTPGSYNEQYF. The CDR3 region has the DNA TGCGCCAGCAATCTGACTCCCGGCTCCTACAATGAGCAGTACTTC.

Only a few counts were recorded for this clonotype. J is TRBJ2-5 and V is TRBV20-1; D remains ambiguous. Trimming pared 7 bases from V and 5 bases from J, leaving 11 bases between. The germline gives CDR1 DFQATT, CDR2 SNEGSKA (reference sequence). The CDR3 is made up of 11 amino acids. The CDR3 nucleotides read TGCAGTGTTATAGTCGGGGAGACCCAGTACTTC. Its translation is CSVIVGETQYF.

This clonotype came up a few times. V and J are TRBV14 and TRBJ2-1; 11 nucleotides line up with TRBD1. Germline CDR1 SGHDN, CDR2 FVKESK. Unmatched junction bases numbered 8, after V lost 1 base and J lost 6 bases. The CDR3 consists of 17 residues. The chain's CDR3 is CASSQGTGGLLRNEQFF. Written as DNA, the CDR3 is TGTGCCAGCAGCCAAGGGACAGGGGGCCTTCTACGCAATGAGCAGTTCTTC.

This chain links TRBV7-9 with TRBJ2-6; no firm D call. Germline V gene sequence: CDR1 SEHNR, CDR2 FQNEAQ (reference sequence). The CDR3 is 16 amino acids. V lost 3 bases to trimming and J lost 0 bases, with 9 bases between them. CDR3 in amino acids: CASSLLQVSGANVLTF. In nucleotides, the CDR3 is TGTGCCAGCAGCTTGCTCCAGGTCTCTGGGGCCAACGTCCTGACTTTC.

This clonotype has more than one count but fewer than ten. The CDR3 DNA is TGTGCCAGCAGCTTAGCGCGTCTGGACAGCCATAAGACCTACGAGCAGTACTTC. The encoded protein is CASSLARLDSHKTYEQYF. V and J are TRBV7-9 and TRBJ2-7; D is perhaps TRBD1 (6 bases). The V gene's germline CDR1 is SEHNR and CDR2 FQNEAQ (reference sequence). This CDR3 has 18 residues. Trimming removed 0 bases from V and 2 bases from J, with 20 bases in between.

The rearrangement joins TRBV27 to TRBJ1-1; D is ambiguous. The ends were cut back, 0 bases at V and 3 bases at J, with 20 bases in the middle. Per germline, CDR1 MNHEY and CDR2 SMNVEV (reference sequence). The CDR3 contains 18 residues. CDR3 bases: TGTGCCAGCAGTTTATCGGGGAGGGAGCGCCTGGGGTACACTGAAGCTTTCTTT. It encodes CASSLSGRERLGYTEAFF.

The CDR3 loop reads CSVVKGRGALNSPLHF. The CDR3 DNA reads as TGCAGCGTTGTCAAGGGCCGGGGGGCGTTAAATTCACCCCTCCACTTT. The gene calls are TRBV29-1 and TRBJ1-6; possibly TRBD1 for D (6 bases). The germline gives CDR1 SQVTM, CDR2 ANQGSEA. Between the trimmed V and J ends, which lost 4 bases and 7 bases, there was a span of 20 bases. The CDR3 sequence is 16 residues long. Full variable domain (outside the CDR3, taken from reference TRBV29-1 and TRBJ1-6): SAVISQKPSRDICQRGTSLTIQCQVDSQVTMMFWYRQQPGQSLTLIATANQGSEATYESGFVIDKFPISRPNLTFSTLTVSNMSPEDSSIYLCSVVKGRGALNSPLHFGNGTRLTVT.

In this sample, this clonotype turned up a few times. The rearrangement uses TRBV20-1 and TRBJ1-2, with a tentative D call TRBD1 (6 bases). The CDR3 contains 14 residues. V lost 2 bases, J lost 0 bases, and 10 bases lay in between. Germline CDR1 and CDR2: DFQATT and SNEGSKA (reference sequence). The CDR3 nucleotides read TGCAGTGCTAGACCCCGGACAGCTAACTATGGCTACACCTTC. Its translation: CSARPRTANYGYTF.

This clonotype was seen more than once but under ten times. The chain is built from TRBV5-1 and TRBJ2-1, with D unclear. V was trimmed by 2 bases and J by 8 bases, leaving 11 bases between them. The CDR3 sequence is 13 residues long. The germline V gene has CDR1 SGHRS and CDR2 YFSETQ. DNA for the CDR3: TGCGCCAGCAGCTTTCTGGGTCTCGATGAGCAGTTCTTC. Protein: CASSFLGLDEQFF.

The rearrangement uses TRBV20-1 and TRBJ2-5; unclear D gene. The DNA end is more similar to TRBJ2-7, so the J call may be wrong. The CDR3 runs to 14 residues. CDR1 is DFQATT, CDR2 SNEGSKA, per germline (reference sequence). The CDR3, as DNA: TGCAGTGCTAGAGTAGTCAGGCAAGCCTACGAGCAGTACTTC. This gives the protein CSARVVRQAYEQYF.

The chain couples TRBV30 to TRBJ1-2; D might be TRBD1 (5 bases). Per the germline V gene, CDR1 is GTSNPN and CDR2 is SVGIG (reference sequence). The ends were cut back, 4 bases at V and 3 bases at J, with 9 bases in the middle. This CDR3 comprises 12 residues. In DNA form, the CDR3 reads TGTGCCTGGAAGGGGAAGTACTATGGCTACACCTTC. This codes for CAWKGKYYGYTF.

This clonotype was recorded at least ten times. The chain uses TRBV10-3 and TRBJ2-6; 7 nucleotides align to TRBD1. CDR3 length: 17 amino acids. Trimming cost V 3 bases and J 0 bases; bases outside gene matches: 5. From germline, CDR1 is ENHRY and CDR2 SYGVKD. CDR3 sequence (DNA): TGTGCCATCAGTGAAGACAGGGCAACCTCTGGGGCCAACGTCCTGACTTTC. The encoded protein is CAISEDRATSGANVLTF.

Turning to this clonotype: Compared with germline, one end of the junction differs, possibly owing to a read error. The V call is TRBV10-3, the J call TRBJ2-1; the match to TRBD2 covers 14 bases. Germline V CDR1 and CDR2: ENHRY, SYGVKD. The CDR3 consists of 15 residues. The DNA for the CDR3 is TGTACCATCAGTGACCCGACTAGCGGGAGGGAGAAGCAGTTCTTC. Encoded protein: CTISDPTSGREKQFF.

The chain couples TRBV28 to TRBJ1-1; D ambiguous. This CDR3 region has 12 residues. The V and J ends lost 3 bases and 10 bases respectively, with 12 bases between them. Per germline, CDR1 MDHEN and CDR2 SYDVKM. The chain's CDR3 is CASSFLEGLAFF. Written as DNA, the CDR3 is TGTGCCAGCAGTTTCCTTGAAGGGCTAGCTTTCTTT.

V is TRBV6-1 and J is TRBJ2-1, with D perhaps matching TRBD2 (6 bases). From germline, CDR1 is MNHNS and CDR2 SASEGT. The V end was cut by 6 bases, the J end by 0 bases, with 12 bases between. CDR3 size: 15 residues. For the CDR3, the DNA is TGTGCCAGCAGGGGCGGGGACGACTCCTACAATGAGCAGTTCTTC. Translation gives CASRGGDDSYNEQFF.

This clonotype has only a few counts. The chain is built from TRBV10-3 and TRBJ1-6; D is uncertain. Germline V gene sequence: CDR1 ENHRY, CDR2 SYGVKD. The V end lost 8 bases, the J end lost 5 bases, and 16 bases lay between the germline ends. This CDR3 is 15 amino acids long. The CDR3 protein is CAIQKGSGHNSPLHF. The CDR3, as DNA: TGTGCCATCCAGAAAGGGTCTGGTCATAATTCACCCCTCCACTTT.

The rearrangement links TRBV27 to TRBJ1-5; D might be TRBD1 (5 bases). This CDR3 comprises 15 residues. Germline CDR1 and CDR2: MNHEY and SMNVEV (reference sequence). The V gene lost 3 bases and the J gene lost 3 bases, with 12 bases spanning the gap. DNA for the CDR3: TGTGCCAGCAGTTTGACAGCCAACCCCAATCAGCCCCAGCATTTT. It translates to CASSLTANPNQPQHF.